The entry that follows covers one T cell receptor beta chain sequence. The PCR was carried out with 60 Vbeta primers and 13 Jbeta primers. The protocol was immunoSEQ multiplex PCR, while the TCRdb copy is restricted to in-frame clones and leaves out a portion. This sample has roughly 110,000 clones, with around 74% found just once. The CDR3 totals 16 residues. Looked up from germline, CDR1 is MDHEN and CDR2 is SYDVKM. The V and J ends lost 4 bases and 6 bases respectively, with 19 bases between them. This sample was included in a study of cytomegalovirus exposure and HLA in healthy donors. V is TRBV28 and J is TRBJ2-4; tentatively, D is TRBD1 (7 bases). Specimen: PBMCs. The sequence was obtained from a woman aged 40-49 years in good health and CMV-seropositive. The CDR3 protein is CASSSAGTDGGNIQYF. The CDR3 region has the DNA TGTGCCAGCAGTTCGGCGGGGACAGATGGGGGAAACATTCAGTACTTC.